A selection of T cell receptor beta chains follows, all from one sample in a study of preoperative IRX-2 immunotherapy in early breast cancer. Produced via immunoSEQ multiplex PCR; TCRdb's table is partial and in-frame only. The data contain 95,000 to 100,000 clones, 86% of them singletons. Sequenced material: tumor tissue, taken after IRX-2 immunotherapy. The receptor source for this set is a human donor with breast cancer. Each CDR3 is given with its conserved first and last residue. The D gene is left open where the match is weak. Not all rows give a size; the values are once, few, many and, for expanded clones, a class.

D gene,V gene,J gene,clone size,CDR3 protein,CDR3 DNA
.,TRBV19,TRBJ2-3,.,CASSVQGIDTQYF,TGTGCCAGTAGTGTACAGGGTATAGATACGCAGTATTTT
TRBD1,TRBV6-8,TRBJ1-2,.,CASSGQGWAPNYGYTF,TGTGCCAGCAGTGGACAGGGTTGGGCCCCTAACTATGGCTACACCTTC
TRBD1,TRBV6-8,TRBJ2-5,.,CASSYSPQGAKETQYF,TGTGCCAGCAGTTACTCGCCACAGGGGGCGAAAGAGACCCAGTACTTC
.,TRBV1,TRBJ2-3,.,CASSQDLTSSTDTQYF,TGCGCCAGCAGCCAAGATTTAACATCTAGCACAGATACGCAGTATTTT
.,TRBV5-1,TRBJ2-2,.,CASSYVDSYTGELFF,TGCGCCAGCAGCTATGTCGACTCGTACACCGGGGAGCTGTTTTTT
.,TRBV12-5,TRBJ1-4,once,CASTQDRSHEKLFF,TGTGCCAGCACCCAGGACAGATCACATGAAAAACTGTTTTTT
TRBD1,TRBV6-8,TRBJ1-3,once,CASSYRTGPNSGNTIYF,TGTGCCAGCAGTTACAGGACAGGGCCGAATTCTGGAAACACCATATATTTT
TRBD1,TRBV11-3,TRBJ2-7,once,CASSLRGRGSYEQYF,TGTGCCAGCAGTTTGAGGGGGCGCGGGTCCTACGAGCAGTACTTC
.,TRBV18,TRBJ1-4,.,CASSPGVAATNEKLFF,TGTGCCAGCTCACCTGGAGTAGCCGCAACTAATGAAAAACTGTTTTTT
.,TRBV18,TRBJ2-1,.,CASSPSQGDYNEQFF,TGTGCCAGCTCGCCAAGCCAAGGGGACTACAATGAGCAGTTCTTC
.,TRBV18,TRBJ1-3,.,CASSPPWGSGNTIYF,TGTGCCAGCTCACCACCGTGGGGCTCTGGAAACACCATATATTTT
.,TRBV5-1,TRBJ1-1,.,CASSLFAGWETEAFF,TGCGCCAGCAGCTTGTTTGCGGGATGGGAGACTGAAGCTTTCTTT
.,TRBV18,TRBJ2-3,.,CASSPPPGGTDTQYF,TGTGCCAGCTCACCACCACCCGGGGGTACAGATACGCAGTATTTT
.,TRBV14,TRBJ2-2,.,CASSQVGATGELFF,TGTGCCAGCAGCCAAGTAGGAGCCACCGGGGAGCTGTTTTTT
.,TRBV6-8,TRBJ1-1,once,CAISGNRAMNTEAFF,TGTGCCATCAGTGGGAACAGGGCAATGAACACTGAAGCTTTCTTT
.,TRBV11-3,TRBJ1-1,.,CASSEGGIGTEAFF,TGTGCCAGCAGCGAGGGCGGGATTGGAACTGAAGCTTTCTTT
TRBD1,TRBV11-3,TRBJ1-5,.,CASSFEDRGDQPQHF,TGTGCCAGCAGCTTTGAGGACAGGGGAGATCAGCCCCAGCATTTT
TRBD2,TRBV5-1,TRBJ2-3,.,CASSPGLAGGPDTQYF,TGCGCCAGCAGCCCCGGACTAGCGGGGGGGCCAGATACGCAGTATTTT
.,TRBV6-8,TRBJ1-6,.,CASSYRSRDSPLHF,TGTGCCAGCAGTTACAGGTCGAGGGATTCACCCCTCCACTTT
.,TRBV5-1,TRBJ1-2,.,CASSLAAVIDYGYTF,TGCGCCAGCAGCTTGGCCGCAGTGATCGACTATGGCTACACCTTC
.,TRBV15,TRBJ1-4,.,CATSGHERVDEKLFF,TGTGCCACCAGCGGCCATGAACGGGTTGATGAAAAACTGTTTTTT
.,TRBV15,TRBJ1-5,few,CATSREVTTDQPQHF,TGTGCCACCAGCAGAGAAGTCACAACCGATCAGCCCCAGCATTTT
TRBD1,TRBV11-3,TRBJ1-3,.,CASSSTDRGPGNTIYF,TGTGCCAGCAGCTCGACCGACAGGGGGCCTGGAAACACCATATATTTT
.,TRBV11-3,TRBJ2-7,.,CASSGRTSSYEQYF,TGTGCCAGCAGCGGCCGGACAAGTTCCTACGAGCAGTACTTC
TRBD2,TRBV19,TRBJ2-4,.,CASIATSGVKNIQYF,TGTGCCAGTATAGCGACTAGCGGAGTCAAAAACATTCAGTACTTC
.,TRBV6-8,TRBJ2-1,.,CASNLGSYNEQFF,TGTGCCAGCAATCTGGGGTCCTACAATGAGCAGTTCTTC
TRBD1,TRBV5-1,TRBJ1-1,.,CASSLVPPGQRKNTEAFF,TGCGCCAGCAGCTTGGTCCCACCGGGACAGCGAAAAAACACTGAAGCTTTCTTT
TRBD2,TRBV11-3,TRBJ2-1,.,CASSLSPFEREGEQFF,TGTGCCAGCAGCTTATCTCCTTTCGAGCGGGAGGGTGAGCAGTTCTTC
.,TRBV5-1,TRBJ2-1,.,CASRPGTGTLYNEQFF,TGCGCCAGCAGACCCGGGACCGGAACTCTCTACAATGAGCAGTTCTTC
TRBD1,TRBV28,TRBJ1-1,.,CASSLGTGGEAFF,TGTGCCAGCAGTTTGGGGACAGGGGGCGAAGCTTTCTTT
.,TRBV28,TRBJ1-1,.,CASRKIYMNTEAFF,TGTGCCAGCAGGAAAATATACATGAACACTGAAGCTTTCTTT
.,TRBV18,TRBJ1-2,.,CASSPVDGTNGYTF,TGTGCCAGCTCACCGGTAGACGGGACAAATGGCTACACCTTC
TRBD2,TRBV30,TRBJ2-3,.,CAWTAGAGDTQYF,TGTGCCTGGACGGCGGGAGCGGGAGATACGCAGTATTTT
.,TRBV7-1,TRBJ1-1,.,CASSFQGGTEAFF,TGTGCCAGCAGCTTCCAAGGGGGCACTGAAGCTTTCTTT
.,TRBV18,TRBJ2-1,.,CASSRSANEQFF,TGTGCCAGCTCAAGGTCCGCAAATGAGCAGTTCTTC
.,TRBV30,TRBJ1-2,.,CAWSSWSYGYTF,TGTGCCTGGAGTAGCTGGTCCTATGGCTACACCTTC
.,TRBV23-1,TRBJ2-7,.,CASSLSPGYEQYF,TGCGCCAGCAGCTTGTCTCCAGGCTACGAGCAGTACTTC
.,TRBV7-2,TRBJ2-5,.,CASRRGVEETQYF,TGTGCCAGCAGGCGAGGGGTCGAAGAGACCCAGTACTTC
.,TRBV28,TRBJ2-2,.,CASSEQGRRELFF,TGTGCCAGCAGTGAACAGGGGAGGCGGGAGCTGTTTTTT
TRBD1,TRBV5-1,TRBJ2-1,.,CASSSGTAASREQFF,TGCGCCAGCAGCTCGGGGACAGCAGCTAGCAGAGAGCAGTTCTTC
TRBD2,TRBV15,TRBJ2-1,.,CATSGGAGSSYNEQFF,TGTGCCACCAGCGGTGGAGCGGGAAGCTCCTACAATGAGCAGTTCTTC
.,TRBV25-1,TRBJ1-6,.,CASRGQKLSPLHF,TGTGCCAGCAGGGGACAAAAACTATCACCCCTCCACTTT
.,TRBV6-8,TRBJ2-2,.,CASSKDRFTGELFF,TGTGCCAGCAGTAAAGACAGGTTCACCGGGGAGCTGTTTTTT
TRBD2,TRBV6-8,TRBJ2-7,.,CASSYNRGGEQYF,TGTGCCAGCAGTTATAATCGGGGGGGCGAGCAGTACTTC
.,TRBV10-1,TRBJ1-5,.,CASSDSGEPQHF,TGCGCCAGCAGTGATTCTGGGGAGCCCCAGCATTTT
TRBD1,TRBV28,TRBJ1-1,.,CASTPWGQGYDTEAFF,TGTGCCAGCACACCCTGGGGACAGGGGTACGACACTGAAGCTTTCTTT
TRBD1,TRBV18,TRBJ1-1,.,CASSPPAGGNTEAFF,TGTGCCAGCTCACCTCCGGCAGGGGGGAACACTGAAGCTTTCTTT
.,TRBV6-8,TRBJ2-5,once,CASLRRSQETQYF,TGTGCCAGCTTGAGACGTTCCCAAGAGACCCAGTACTTC
.,TRBV5-1,TRBJ2-5,.,CASSLATGLGETQYF,TGCGCCAGCAGCTTGGCCACAGGGTTAGGGGAGACCCAGTACTTC
.,TRBV14,TRBJ1-1,.,CASSQVGGNTEAFF,TGTGCCAGCAGCCAAGTGGGAGGCAACACTGAAGCTTTCTTT
TRBD1,TRBV30,TRBJ1-2,.,CAWRGQGYSSGYTF,TGTGCCTGGAGAGGACAGGGGTATTCCTCTGGCTACACCTTC
TRBD1,TRBV28,TRBJ1-2,.,CASSIGTGYSYTF,TGTGCCAGCAGTATCGGGACAGGGTACAGCTACACCTTC
.,TRBV10-1,TRBJ1-4,.,CASSEGYEKLFF,TGCGCCAGCAGTGAGGGTTATGAAAAACTGTTTTTT
.,TRBV5-1,TRBJ2-2,once,CASSLTGNTGELFF,TGCGCCAGCAGCTTGACAGGCAACACCGGGGAGCTGTTTTTT
TRBD2,TRBV5-1,TRBJ2-3,many,CASSPIAGASGNTQYF,TGCGCCAGCAGCCCAATAGCGGGGGCCAGCGGAAATACGCAGTATTTT
.,TRBV5-1,TRBJ1-4,.,CASSFGGTATNEKLFF,TGCGCCAGCAGTTTTGGAGGCACAGCAACTAATGAAAAACTGTTTTTT
.,TRBV23-1,TRBJ2-2,.,CASSWAPGATGELFF,TGCGCCAGCAGCTGGGCTCCAGGGGCAACCGGGGAGCTGTTTTTT
.,TRBV28,TRBJ1-6,.,CASSFGTGKAYNSPLHF,TGTGCCAGCAGTTTCGGTACAGGGAAGGCCTATAATTCACCCCTCCACTTT
.,TRBV11-3,TRBJ2-7,.,CASSSTGRSYEQYF,TGTGCCAGCAGCTCGACGGGCAGATCCTACGAGCAGTACTTC